The rows below give T cell receptor beta chains drawn from one sample of a study of blood T cells in healthy people across ages. MiXCR, applied by TCRdb to the 5' RACE reads, yields one record per CDR3 protein. Among hundreds of thousands of distinct CDR3 sequences listed, roughly 49% were seen once. The sample taken for sequencing was blood. These receptors were taken from a woman aged 55-69 years in good health. Each CDR3 is given with its conserved first and last residue. D genes are given only for firm matches. Expanded clones are given a class, and other clones once, few, many or no size at all.

v_gene	abundance	d_gene	j_gene	CDR3nt	CDR3aa
TRBV20-1	-	-	TRBJ2-5	TGCAGTGCTAATGAAAGGGAGACCCAGTACTTC	CSANERETQYF
TRBV7-2	-	TRBD1	TRBJ2-3	TGTGCCAGCAGCTCAGGGAGAGGACAGGCCACAGATACGCAGTATTTT	CASSSGRGQATDTQYF
TRBV4-3	-	-	TRBJ1-6	TGCGCCAGCAGCCAAGCTCCTGGAAATAATTCACCCCTCCACTTT	CASSQAPGNNSPLHF
TRBV4-2	-	TRBD2	TRBJ2-1	TGTGCCAGCAGCCAAGATGGGGGACTAGCTGGCAATGAGCAGTTCTTC	CASSQDGGLAGNEQFF
TRBV5-1	once	-	TRBJ1-1	TGCGCCAGCACCGGAGGGGGAGGGAACACTGAAGCTTTCTTT	CASTGGGGNTEAFF
TRBV4-2	few	-	TRBJ1-2	TGTGCCAGCAGCCAAGCGGGGGTATATGGCTACACCTTC	CASSQAGVYGYTF
TRBV28	few	TRBD1	TRBJ1-6	TGTGCCAGCAGGACCTACAGGGGGAATTCTTCACCCCTCCACTTT	CASRTYRGNSSPLHF
TRBV7-9	few	TRBD1	TRBJ1-2	TGTGCCAGCAGCTTAGGGGGACAGGTGGACTATGGCTACACCTTC	CASSLGGQVDYGYTF
TRBV10-3	few	-	TRBJ2-7	TGTGCCATCAGTGAGCTCAGGACCTTCGGAGAATACGAGCAGTACTTC	CAISELRTFGEYEQYF
TRBV29-1	few	TRBD1	TRBJ1-1	TGCAGCGTTGAGCGAGGACAGGGGAAAGCTTTCTTT	CSVERGQGKAFF
TRBV4-3	-	-	TRBJ2-7	TGCGCCAGCAGCCAAGATCTCACGACTCTGAGCGAGCAGTACTTC	CASSQDLTTLSEQYF
TRBV7-2	-	-	TRBJ2-7	TGTGCCAGCAGCTTAGGAGGTGTCTACGAGCAGTACTTC	CASSLGGVYEQYF
TRBV6-2/TRBV6-3	-	TRBD1	TRBJ1-6	TGTGCCAGCAGTACCCGGGACAGGTTCCACTTT	CASSTRDRFHF
TRBV4-3	many	-	TRBJ2-7	TGCGCCAGCAGCCAAGGGCTCCAGGAATCCTACGAGCAGTACTTC	CASSQGLQESYEQYF
TRBV10-3	few	TRBD1	TRBJ2-3	TGTGCCACCGGGACAGGGGGCACAGATACGCAGTATTTT	CATGTGGTDTQYF
TRBV20-1	-	TRBD2	TRBJ2-7	TGCAGTGCTAGAGATTTCGGCGGGAGAGCCGGCGAGCAGTACTTC	CSARDFGGRAGEQYF
TRBV3-1	few	-	TRBJ1-2	TGTGCCAGCAGCCAAGATGGGGGAACCTATGGCTACACCTTC	CASSQDGGTYGYTF
TRBV20-1	few	-	TRBJ1-4	TGCAGTGCCATAGTTTATGAAAAACTGTTTTTT	CSAIVYEKLFF
TRBV7-8	-	-	TRBJ2-3	TGTGCCAGCAGCAAAAGGGACCCTCCAACCAAATCACAGTATTTT	CASSKRDPPTKSQYF
TRBV7-2	-	-	TRBJ1-2	TGTGCCAGCAGCTTGGGAGTTGCCTATGGCTACACCTTC	CASSLGVAYGYTF
TRBV20-1	once	-	TRBJ2-7	TGCAGTGCTTTCGGACGGTCCCGCCCCAATTACGAGCAGTACTTC	CSAFGRSRPNYEQYF
TRBV4-3	-	-	TRBJ2-3	TGCGCCAGCAGCCAAGACGGGATCGACACAGATACGCAGTATTTT	CASSQDGIDTDTQYF
TRBV12-2	-	-	TRBJ1-2	TGTGCAAGTCGCTCAGCCCTGGACAGGGGGCTGACTAACTATGGCTACACCTTC	CASRSALDRGLTNYGYTF
TRBV10-3	-	-	TRBJ1-2	TGCGCCATCAGTGAGTCTTTTGGGCCGAGAAACTATGGCTACACCTTC	CAISESFGPRNYGYTF
TRBV6-5	-	TRBD2	TRBJ2-7	TGTGCCAGCAGATCAGAAGCGGGGGTCTACAATGAGCAGTACTTC	CASRSEAGVYNEQYF
TRBV29-1	few	-	TRBJ1-2	TGCAGCGGCGAGAGGGACATAGATGGCTACACCTTC	CSGERDIDGYTF
TRBV7-2	-	-	TRBJ2-5	TGTGCCAGCAGCTTTAATAAGGGGTCCCAAGAGACCCAGTACTTC	CASSFNKGSQETQYF
TRBV29-1	-	-	TRBJ1-1	TGCAGCGTTGGGGGAAGGGAGACTGAAGCTTTCTTT	CSVGGRETEAFF
TRBV21-1	-	-	TRBJ1-2	TGTGCCAGCAGCAAAGAAAGGGGGCTTGACTACACCTTC	CASSKERGLDYTF
TRBV27	few	-	TRBJ1-2	TGTGCCAGCAGTTTAGATCTAGCGGGAGCTGGCTACACCTTC	CASSLDLAGAGYTF
TRBV7-2	-	TRBD2	TRBJ2-7	TGTGCCAGCAGCTTAGCTGGCGGGAGTGTCAACGAGCAGTACTTC	CASSLAGGSVNEQYF
TRBV2	-	-	TRBJ1-6	TGTGCCAGCAAAAGGGGTAGTTCACCCCTCCACTTT	CASKRGSSPLHF
TRBV4-2	-	-	TRBJ2-4	TGTGCCAGCAGCCAAGTGGGGCCGACCGATGAGCAGTACTTC	CASSQVGPTDEQYF
TRBV18	few	-	TRBJ1-1	TGTGCCAGCTCACTTAAGACAGAGAACACTGAAGCTTTCTTT	CASSLKTENTEAFF
TRBV5-1	-	-	TRBJ2-5	TGCGCCAGCAGTGTAGCGTCGAACAATGAGCAGTACTTC	CASSVASNNEQYF
TRBV7-2	-	TRBD2	TRBJ2-1	TGTGCCAGCAGCCGTCTAGCGGGAGACGGTAGTTGGGAGCAGTTCTTC	CASSRLAGDGSWEQFF
TRBV20-1	-	-	TRBJ1-4	TGCAGTGCTAGAGATGGAGCAACTAATGAAAAACTGTTTTTT	CSARDGATNEKLFF
TRBV18	-	TRBD1	TRBJ2-1	TGTGCCAGCTCACCACGGACAGGTGACTCCTCCTACAATGAGCAGTTCTTC	CASSPRTGDSSYNEQFF
TRBV29-1	few	TRBD2	TRBJ2-1	TGCAGCGTTGTACCCACAACTAGCGGCAAGAACGGCGAGCAGTTCTTC	CSVVPTTSGKNGEQFF
TRBV3-1	-	-	TRBJ1-6	TGTGCCAGCAGCCGGGGTGAGGGCAGCTTTAATTCACCCCTCCACTTT	CASSRGEGSFNSPLHF
TRBV20-1	-	-	TRBJ2-3	TGCAGTGCTCTTCTAGACATTGGCGGGTACACAGATACGCAGTATTTT	CSALLDIGGYTDTQYF
TRBV10-2	-	-	TRBJ1-2	TGCGCCAGCACCCCGGGACACTCCACCCTTGCTAACTATGGCTACACCTTC	CASTPGHSTLANYGYTF